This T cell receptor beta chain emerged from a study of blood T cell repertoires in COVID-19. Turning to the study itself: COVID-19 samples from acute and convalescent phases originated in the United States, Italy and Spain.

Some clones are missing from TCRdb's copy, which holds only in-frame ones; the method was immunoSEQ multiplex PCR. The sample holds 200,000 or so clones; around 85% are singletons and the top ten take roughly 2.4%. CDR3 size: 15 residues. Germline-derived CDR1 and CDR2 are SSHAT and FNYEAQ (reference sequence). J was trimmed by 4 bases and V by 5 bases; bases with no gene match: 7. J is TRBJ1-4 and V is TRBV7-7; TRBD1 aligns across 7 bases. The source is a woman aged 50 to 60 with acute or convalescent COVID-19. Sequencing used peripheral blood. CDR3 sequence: CASSPRQGLNEKLFF. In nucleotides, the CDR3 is TGTGCCAGCAGCCCTAGACAGGGCCTTAATGAAAAACTGTTTTTT.